These 11 T cell receptor beta chains came from one sample sequenced in a study of human T cells and chemical hapten exposure. One entry per CDR3 protein, called by TCRdb with MiXCR from the RACE reads. The sample gives 30,000 to 40,000 distinct CDR3 sequences, roughly an eighth of which show up once; roughly 2% is in the top ten. Indicated time point: patch test 3, about 24 weeks after DPC sensitization. Treatment meaning: therapeutic diphenylcyclopropenone sensitization with weekly scalp DPC. Total RNA was isolated from whole blood that had not been fractionated. Sequencing was performed on whole blood, taken in connection with sensitization to the hapten diphenylcyclopropenone (DPC). Every receptor here comes from a woman aged 40 to 55 with alopecia areata. Some clones in this sample may be carry-over from other donors' samples.

The table lists this clonotype with a few counts. The chain combines TRBV5-1 with TRBJ2-7; TRBD2 aligns across 8 bases. Trimming took 6 bases from V and 3 from J; bases not matched to a gene: 11. The CDR3 sequence is 15 residues long. Germline loops: CDR1 SGHRS, CDR2 YFSETQ. This chain's CDR3 is CASTPGGGTHYEQYF. CDR3 DNA: TGCGCCAGCACCCCGGGGGGGGGGACACACTACGAGCAGTACTTC.

This clonotype was found a few times. The V call is TRBV6-2 or TRBV6-3, the J call TRBJ2-2; TRBD1 matches 7 bases. Unmatched junction bases numbered 8, after V lost 6 bases and J lost 1 base. The germline gives CDR1 MNHEY, CDR2 SVGEGT. The CDR3 covers 16 residues. The DNA for the CDR3 is TGTGCCAGCAGATTGGCCGGGACAGAGAACACCGGGGAGCTGTTTTTT. It is translated as CASRLAGTENTGELFF.

The CDR3 here is CASSYSSESTDTQYF. CDR3 in DNA: TGTGCCAGCAGTTACTCTAGCGAGTCCACAGATACGCAGTATTTT. The chain is built from TRBV6-2 or TRBV6-3 and TRBJ2-3, with D possibly matching TRBD2 (5 bases). The V gene lost 0 bases and the J gene lost 2 bases, with 9 bases spanning the gap. This CDR3 has 15 residues. Germline CDR1 MNHEY, CDR2 SVGEGT.

This clonotype has only a few counts. The genes are TRBV28 and TRBJ2-5; 12 positions agree with TRBD1. The CDR3 runs to 15 residues. Trimming cost V 1 base and J 5 bases; bases outside gene matches: 2. Germline values: CDR1 MDHEN, CDR2 SYDVKM. CDR3 residues: CASSLLGQGAETQYF. CDR3 DNA sequence: TGTGCCAGCAGTTTATTGGGACAGGGGGCCGAGACCCAGTACTTC.

This clonotype appeared a few times. The chain uses TRBV28 and TRBJ2-7; weak D call: TRBD1 (5 bases). Looked up from germline, CDR1 is MDHEN and CDR2 is SYDVKM. Between the trimmed V and J ends, which lost 6 bases and 2 bases, there was a span of 8 bases. The CDR3 loop spans 12 amino acids. The CDR3 region is CASSRQTYEQYF. CDR3 coding DNA: TGTGCCAGCAGCAGACAGACCTACGAGCAGTACTTC.

This clonotype was seen ten or more times. The chain joins TRBV24-1 to TRBJ2-3; the D gene could be TRBD1 or TRBD2 (5 bases each). This CDR3 comprises 18 residues. From germline, CDR1 is KGHDR and CDR2 SFDVKD. Trimming took off 3 bases at V and 0 bases at J, with 18 bases between the two ends. The CDR3 sequence is CATSDPDLRDPSTDTQYF. As DNA, the CDR3 is TGTGCCACCAGTGATCCTGACCTCCGGGACCCCAGCACAGATACGCAGTATTTT.

This clonotype showed up just a few times. The chain couples TRBV5-1 to TRBJ2-1; 11 bases line up with TRBD1. The CDR3 length is 14 residues. Unmatched junction bases numbered 5, after V lost 4 bases and J lost 8 bases. Germline V gene data show CDR1 as SGHRS and CDR2 as YFSETQ. The CDR3 DNA is TGCGCCAGCAGCGGAGGGACAGGGGGTTATGAGCAGTTCTTC. This encodes CASSGGTGGYEQFF.

The J gene is TRBJ2-3, the V gene TRBV5-1, with a tentative D call TRBD2 (5 bases). V was trimmed by 3 bases and J by 3 bases, leaving 11 bases between them. Germline assignment: CDR1 SGHRS and CDR2 YFSETQ. The CDR3 length is 14 residues. The CDR3 region is CASSSTWRTDTQYF. Written as DNA, the CDR3 is TGCGCCAGCAGCTCCACTTGGAGGACAGATACGCAGTATTTT.

This clonotype was seen ten or more times. J is TRBJ2-1 and V is TRBV10-3; 9 bases fit TRBD1. Germline CDR1 ENHRY, CDR2 SYGVKD. The CDR3 contains 15 residues. The J segment lost 6 bases and the V segment lost 7 bases, leaving 10 bases of the junction unmatched. The CDR3 reads CAITDGTGLGNEQFF. CDR3 sequence (DNA): TGTGCCATCACCGACGGGACAGGGTTGGGCAATGAGCAGTTCTTC.

The chain is built from TRBV5-1 and TRBJ2-3, with D perhaps matching TRBD1 (6 bases). The V end lost 0 bases, the J end lost 4 bases, and 12 bases lay between the germline ends. Germline V gives CDR1 SGHRS, CDR2 YFSETQ. The CDR3 loop spans 15 amino acids. The CDR3 sequence: CASSLGQGWPDTQYF. CDR3 DNA: TGCGCCAGCAGCTTGGGCCAGGGGTGGCCAGATACGCAGTATTTT.

The V and J genes are TRBV20-1 and TRBJ1-4; D is unclear. The CDR3 sequence is 15 residues long. Germline V gives CDR1 DFQATT, CDR2 SNEGSKA (reference sequence). V lost 0 bases, J lost 6 bases, and 14 bases lay in between. The DNA of the CDR3 is TGCAGTGCTAGAGATGGGTCCTCCGGGGATGAAAAACTGTTTTTT. Translating it yields CSARDGSSGDEKLFF.